The T cell receptor beta chain under discussion was sequenced for a study of post-analysis software for immune sequencing data. For the study at large: The disease courses covered relapsing-remitting, secondary progressive and progressive-relapsing multiple sclerosis. Study-wide points: The normalized Chao1 diversity of multiple sclerosis patients was significantly lower than that of controls. Patients carried roughly five TRBV segments more frequently than controls did, and TRBV5-6, TRBV5-1 and TRBV20-1 were among them. Batch-matched samples strongly co-clustered by F measure.

For this clonotype: Its antigen is unidentified.

Libraries were made from TCR beta cDNA, and they carried unique molecular identifiers. A population of roughly 0.85 to 10 million T cells gave rise to about half a million cDNA molecules. TCRdb processed the PCR reads anew with MiXCR; each CDR3 protein has one entry. The sample yields approximately 630,000 distinct CDR3 sequences, 55% to 60% seen once. Germline-derived CDR1 and CDR2 are KGHDR and SFDVKD. V lost 0 bases and J lost 0, with 1 base in between. This CDR3 is 13 amino acids long. The sequence was collected from a girl aged 2 to 9 with multiple sclerosis. Material for sequencing was blood. The gene calls are TRBV24-1 and TRBJ1-2, with unresolved D. The CDR3 DNA reads TGTGCCACCAGTGATTTGACTAACTATGGCTACACCTTC. It specifies CATSDLTNYGYTF.